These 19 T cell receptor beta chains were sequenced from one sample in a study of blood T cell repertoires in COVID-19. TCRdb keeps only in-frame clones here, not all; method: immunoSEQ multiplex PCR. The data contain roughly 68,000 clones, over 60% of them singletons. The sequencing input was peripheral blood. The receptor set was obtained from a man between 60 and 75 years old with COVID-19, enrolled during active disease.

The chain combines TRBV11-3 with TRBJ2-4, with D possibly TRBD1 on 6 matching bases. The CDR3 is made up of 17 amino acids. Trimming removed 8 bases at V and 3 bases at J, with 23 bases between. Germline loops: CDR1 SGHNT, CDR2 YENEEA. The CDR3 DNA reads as TGTGCCAGCCTCCAAAGGACAGACGAGGCGGACAAAAACATTCAGTACTTC. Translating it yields CASLQRTDEADKNIQYF.

The CDR3 loop reads CASSRGTTNEQFF. The CDR3 DNA reads TGTGCCAGCAGCCGGGGGACCACCAATGAGCAGTTCTTC. The V gene is TRBV6-5, the J gene TRBJ2-1; tentative D call: TRBD2 (6 bases). The germline CDR1 and CDR2 sequences are MNHEY and SVGAGI. Trimming took off 6 bases at V and 6 bases at J, with 12 bases between the two ends. This CDR3 region has 13 residues.

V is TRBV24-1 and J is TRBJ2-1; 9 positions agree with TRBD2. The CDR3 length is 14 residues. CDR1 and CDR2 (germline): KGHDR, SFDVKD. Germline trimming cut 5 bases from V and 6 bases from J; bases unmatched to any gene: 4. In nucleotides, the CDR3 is TGTGCCACCAGTGCGGCGGGAGGGCTCAATGAGCAGTTCTTC. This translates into CATSAAGGLNEQFF.

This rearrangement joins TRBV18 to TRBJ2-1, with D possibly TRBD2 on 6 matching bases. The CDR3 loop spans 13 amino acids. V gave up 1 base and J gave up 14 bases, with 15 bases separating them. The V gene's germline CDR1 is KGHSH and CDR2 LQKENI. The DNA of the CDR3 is TGTGCCAGCTCACCACAGGCATTTACGGGGGAGTTCTTC. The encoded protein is CASSPQAFTGEFF.

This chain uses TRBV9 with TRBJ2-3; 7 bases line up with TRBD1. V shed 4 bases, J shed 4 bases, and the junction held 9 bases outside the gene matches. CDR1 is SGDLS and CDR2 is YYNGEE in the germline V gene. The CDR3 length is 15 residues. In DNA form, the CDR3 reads TGTGCCAGCAGCCTGGGACAGTTTAATGCAGATACGCAGTATTTT. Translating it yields CASSLGQFNADTQYF. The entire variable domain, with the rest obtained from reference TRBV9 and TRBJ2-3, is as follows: DSGVTQTPKHLITATGQRVTLRCSPRSGDLSVYWYQQSLDQGLQFLIQYYNGEERAKGNILERFSAQQFPDLHSELNLSSLELGDSALYFCASSLGQFNADTQYFGPGTRLTVL.

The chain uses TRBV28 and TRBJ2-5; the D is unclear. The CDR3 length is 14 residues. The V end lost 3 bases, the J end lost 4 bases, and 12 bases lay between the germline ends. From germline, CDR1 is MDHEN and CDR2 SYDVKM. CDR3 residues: CASSFRSGGETQYF. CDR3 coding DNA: TGTGCCAGCAGTTTTAGGTCGGGTGGAGAGACCCAGTACTTC.

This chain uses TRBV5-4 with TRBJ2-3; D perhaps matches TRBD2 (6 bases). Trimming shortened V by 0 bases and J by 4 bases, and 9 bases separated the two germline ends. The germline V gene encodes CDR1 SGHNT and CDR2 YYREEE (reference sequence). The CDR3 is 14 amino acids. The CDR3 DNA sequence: TGTGCCAGCAGCTTGGACCCGGGAGCAGATACGCAGTATTTT. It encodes CASSLDPGADTQYF.

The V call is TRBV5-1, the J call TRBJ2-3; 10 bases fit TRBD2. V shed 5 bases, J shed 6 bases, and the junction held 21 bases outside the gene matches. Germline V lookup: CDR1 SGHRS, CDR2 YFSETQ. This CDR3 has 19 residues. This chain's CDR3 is CASSQRGSSGSLLVDTQYF. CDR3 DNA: TGCGCCAGCAGTCAAAGGGGGTCTAGCGGGAGTTTGTTGGTGGATACGCAGTATTTT.

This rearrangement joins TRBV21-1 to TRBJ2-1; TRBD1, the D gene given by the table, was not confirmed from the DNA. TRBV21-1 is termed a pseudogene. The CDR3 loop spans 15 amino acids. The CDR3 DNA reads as TGTGCCAGCAGCAAAGCGCCGGAAGACAACAATGAGCAGTTCTTC. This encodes CASSKAPEDNNEQFF.

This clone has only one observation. CDR3 amino acids: CSVRGLYEQYF. The DNA for the CDR3 is TGCAGCGTCCGGGGACTCTACGAGCAGTACTTC. The chain is built from TRBV29-1 and TRBJ2-7; TRBD2 might be the D (6 bases). CDR3 length: 11 residues. Germline V gene sequence: CDR1 SQVTM, CDR2 ANQGSEA. Trimming removed 6 bases at V and 3 bases at J, with 9 bases between.

The CDR3 region has the DNA TGTGCCAGCAGTCGAAGACAGAATCAGCCCCAGCATTTT. It encodes CASSRRQNQPQHF. The rearrangement joins TRBV2 to TRBJ1-5; tentatively, D is TRBD1 (5 bases). The CDR3 totals 13 residues. With 5 bases removed from V and 4 bases from J, the gap between germline ends came to 9 bases. Germline values: CDR1 SNHLY, CDR2 FYNNEI.

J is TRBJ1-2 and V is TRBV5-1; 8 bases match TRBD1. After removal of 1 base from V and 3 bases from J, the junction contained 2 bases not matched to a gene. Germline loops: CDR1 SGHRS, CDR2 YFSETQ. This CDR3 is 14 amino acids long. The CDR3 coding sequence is TGCGCCAGCAGCTTGCCGGGACAGGACTATGGCTACACCTTC. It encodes CASSLPGQDYGYTF.

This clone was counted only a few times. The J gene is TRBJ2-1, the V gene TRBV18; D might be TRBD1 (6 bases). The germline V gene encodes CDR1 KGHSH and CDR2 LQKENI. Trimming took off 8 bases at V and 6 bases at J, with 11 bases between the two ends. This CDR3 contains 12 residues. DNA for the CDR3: TGTGCCAGCCAGGGGCAGGCCAATGAGCAGTTCTTC. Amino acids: CASQGQANEQFF.

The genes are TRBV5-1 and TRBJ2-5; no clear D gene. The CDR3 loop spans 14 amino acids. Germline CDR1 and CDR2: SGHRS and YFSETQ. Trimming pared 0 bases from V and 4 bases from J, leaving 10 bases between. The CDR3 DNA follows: TGCGCCAGCAGCTTGGTTGCAGATTTAGAGACCCAGTACTTC. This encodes CASSLVADLETQYF.

CDR3 protein: CASSVISLAKNIQYF. The CDR3 region has the DNA TGTGCCAGCAGTGTGATTAGCCTAGCCAAAAACATTCAGTACTTC. The rearrangement links TRBV28 to TRBJ2-4; D gene uncertain. Germline values: CDR1 MDHEN, CDR2 SYDVKM. Trimming pared 5 bases from V and 0 bases from J, leaving 11 bases between. The CDR3 sequence is 15 residues long.

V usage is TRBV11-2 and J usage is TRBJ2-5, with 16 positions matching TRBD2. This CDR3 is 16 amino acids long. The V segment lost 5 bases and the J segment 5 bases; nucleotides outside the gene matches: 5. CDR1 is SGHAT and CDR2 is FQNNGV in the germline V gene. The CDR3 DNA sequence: TGTGCCAGCAGCCGGGGACTAGCGGGGGGGCTGGAGACCCAGTACTTC. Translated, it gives CASSRGLAGGLETQYF.

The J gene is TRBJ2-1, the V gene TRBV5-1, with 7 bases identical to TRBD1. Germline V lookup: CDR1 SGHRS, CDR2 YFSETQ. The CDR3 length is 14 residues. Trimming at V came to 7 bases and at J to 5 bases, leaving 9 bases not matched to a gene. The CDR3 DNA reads TGCGCCAGCCGAAAGTACAGGGGAGACAATGAGCAGTTCTTC. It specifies CASRKYRGDNEQFF.

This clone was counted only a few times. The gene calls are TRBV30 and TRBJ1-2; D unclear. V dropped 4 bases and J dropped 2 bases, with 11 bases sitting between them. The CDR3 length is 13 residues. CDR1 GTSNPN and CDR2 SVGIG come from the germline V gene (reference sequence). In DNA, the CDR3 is TGTGCCTGGAAAACCCGGGAGAACTATGGCTACACCTTC. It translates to CAWKTRENYGYTF.

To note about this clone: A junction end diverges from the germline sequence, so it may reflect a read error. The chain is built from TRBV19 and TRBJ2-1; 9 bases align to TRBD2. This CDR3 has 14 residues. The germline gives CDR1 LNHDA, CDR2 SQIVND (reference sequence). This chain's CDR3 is CASSGGRGDNEQFF. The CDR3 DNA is TGTGCCAGTAGTGGCGGGAGGGGGGACAATGAACAGTTCTTC.